This TCR beta chain was sequenced during a study of T cells in Graves' hyperthyroidism and ophthalmopathy. Points on this clonotype: Its target is not known.

Graves' hyperthyroidism showing no ophthalmopathy progression within 18 months was considered stable. The CDR3 regions of TCR beta were amplified from RNA transcripts. A set of HTBI primers served as the primers for a first-round RT-PCR of the TCR CDR3. Each CDR3 protein is one row after TCRdb ran MiXCR on the multiplex PCR reads. The sample carries hundreds of thousands of distinct CDR3 sequences, around 38% recorded once. This CDR3 spans 15 amino acids. Deletions cut 7 bases from V and 1 base from J, with 14 bases between. Germline V gene sequence: CDR1 MNHEY, CDR2 SVGEGT. Broader study findings: Ophthalmopathy, as predicted by the model, came a median about six months after the prediction.

This sequence joins TRBV6-2 or TRBV6-3 and TRBJ1-5, with a tentative D call TRBD1 (5 bases). The clonotype originates from a young man with Graves' hyperthyroidism. Sequencing was done on a sample of blood. The CDR3 region is CASTRDGGSNQPQHF. CDR3 sequence (DNA): TGTGCCAGCACCCGCGACGGGGGAAGCAATCAGCCCCAGCATTTT.